The present entry profiles one T cell receptor beta chain with its context. Germline lookup yields CDR1 LNHNV and CDR2 YYDKDF (reference sequence). The CDR3 is 15 residues long. With 0 bases clipped from V and 4 bases from J, the junction kept 5 bases outside the gene matches. Terminally differentiated effector memory CD45RA+ cells were excluded by CCR7 positive selection of CD45RO-negative cells. Each donor was a Caucasian adult residing in Nashville, Tennessee. The run depth of the assay was deep. For sorted subsets, approximately 0.2 ug DNA per replicate equaled 33,000 or so T cell genomes. Repertoires were generated with immunoSEQ multiplex PCR, while TCRdb's copy carries only in-frame clones and drops some. The table lists about 600,000 clones, roughly 98% of them singletons. This entry belongs to a study of shared clonotypes between healthy human individuals.

Material: naive CD8+ T cells sorted from blood. The TCR originated in a man younger than 45 in good health. The chain couples TRBV15 to TRBJ1-2; TRBD1 matches 7 bases. CDR3 DNA: TGTGCCACCAGCAGAGATCAGGGACAGACCTATGGCTACACCTTC. Its translation is CATSRDQGQTYGYTF. The full variable domain, rest sourced from reference TRBV15 and TRBJ1-2, is DAMVIQNPRYQVTQFGKPVTLSCSQTLNHNVMYWYQQKSSQAPKLLFHYYDKDFNNEADTPDNFQSRRPNTSFCFLDIRSPGLGDTAMYLCATSRDQGQTYGYTFGSGTRLTVV.